This entry concerns a single T cell receptor beta chain. This entry is derived from a study of blood T cell repertoires in COVID-19. Across the whole study: Researchers got acute and convalescent COVID-19 samples from the United States, Italy and Spain. In each case, the material was cDNA or gDNA derived from T cells, B-cell-depleted T cells, or PBMCs.

V shed 7 bases and J 7 bases; nucleotides not matched to a gene: 9. CDR3 length: 16 residues. Germline CDR1 is LNHDA and CDR2 is SQIVND (reference sequence). Authors' methods: The authors estimated nucleated cell counts from reference gene primer amplification. Assay: immunoSEQ multiplex PCR; the TCRdb copy retains only in-frame clones and omits some. The DNA was the basis for D and trimming; V, J and clone size are from that table. The sample carries 15,000 to 16,000 clones, around four fifths recorded once. V usage is TRBV19 and J usage is TRBJ2-2, with 13 bases that match TRBD2. The sequence came from a man in his sixties or seventies with active or convalescent COVID-19. Sequencing used peripheral blood. CDR3 region: CASTPRTSGSIGELFF. The CDR3 nucleotides read TGTGCCAGTACCCCCCGGACTAGCGGGAGCATCGGGGAGCTGTTTTTT.